This TCR beta chain stems from a study of blood T cell repertoires in COVID-19. Study-level information: Both acute and convalescent COVID-19 samples were obtained from the United States, Italy and Spain. PBMCs, B-cell-depleted T cells, or T cells were the source of the cDNA or gDNA that made up the material.

This CDR3 is 13 amino acids long. Trimming cost V 3 bases and J 10 bases; bases outside gene matches: 2. Germline CDR1 and CDR2: SGDLS and YYNGEE. In the original analysis: Amplification with reference gene primers provided the estimates of nucleated cell counts. Assay used: immunoSEQ multiplex PCR; TCRdb lists only in-frame clones, some missing. That table gives V, J and clone size, and the DNA gave D and trimming. The data show 90,000 to 120,000 clones, about 85% seen once. The origin of this receptor is a human donor in a cohort sampled during active COVID-19. The sequenced sample was peripheral blood. The rearrangement joins TRBV9 to TRBJ1-6, with 9 bases identical to TRBD1. CDR3 in amino acids: CASSAGQGSPLHF. The CDR3 region has the DNA TGTGCCAGCAGCGCAGGACAGGGGTCACCCCTCCACTTT.